The T cell receptor beta chain described here comes from a study of draining lymph node invasion in breast cancer. The CD4+ CD45RA- CD25high gate defined the sorted memory regulatory T cells. T cells were pre-enriched with a Pan T Cell isolation kit. TCRdb passed the bulk RNA-seq reads through MiXCR, listing each CDR3 protein once. This table holds a few thousand distinct CDR3 sequences, 55% to 65% found once. With regard to this clonotype: Its antigen is not identified.

With 5 bases removed from V and 4 bases from J, the gap between germline ends came to 12 bases. In germline, CDR1 is MNHEY, CDR2 SMNVEV (reference sequence). This CDR3 is 15 amino acids long. Study outcomes and limitations: A common Treg–Tconv clonal origin is suggested, not proven, by shared TCRs.

The chain is built from TRBV27 and TRBJ1-6, with a weak D call TRBD1 (5 bases). The specimen was sorted memory Tregs from a lymph node. This TCR came from a female donor with luminal breast cancer. The CDR3 protein is CASSPSGPYNSPLHF. Here the CDR3 DNA reads TGTGCCAGCAGTCCATCGGGACCTTATAATTCACCCCTCCACTTT.